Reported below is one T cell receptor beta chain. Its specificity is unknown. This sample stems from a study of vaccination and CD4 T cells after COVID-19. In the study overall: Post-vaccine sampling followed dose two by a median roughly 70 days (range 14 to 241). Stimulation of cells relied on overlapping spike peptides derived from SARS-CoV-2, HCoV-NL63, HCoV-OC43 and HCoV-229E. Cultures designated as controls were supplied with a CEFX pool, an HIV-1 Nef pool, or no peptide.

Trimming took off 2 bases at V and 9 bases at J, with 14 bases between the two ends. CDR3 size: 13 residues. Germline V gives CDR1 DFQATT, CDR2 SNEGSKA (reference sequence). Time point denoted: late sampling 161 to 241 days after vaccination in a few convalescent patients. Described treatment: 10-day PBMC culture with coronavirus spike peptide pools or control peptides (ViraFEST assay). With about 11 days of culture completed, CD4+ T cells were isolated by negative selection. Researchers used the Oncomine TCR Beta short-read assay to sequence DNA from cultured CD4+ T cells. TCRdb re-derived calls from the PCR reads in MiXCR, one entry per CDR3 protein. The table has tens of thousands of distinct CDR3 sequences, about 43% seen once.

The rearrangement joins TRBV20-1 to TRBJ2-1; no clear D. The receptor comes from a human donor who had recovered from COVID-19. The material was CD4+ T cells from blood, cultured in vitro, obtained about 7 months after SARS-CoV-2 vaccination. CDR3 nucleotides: TGCAGTGCTAGATGGGGTAGTCGAGTTGAGCAGTTCTTC. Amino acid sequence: CSARWGSRVEQFF.